These 22 T cell receptor beta chains share one sample of origin, sequenced in a study of cytomegalovirus exposure and HLA in healthy donors. In the PCR, 60 Vbeta and 13 Jbeta primers were used. The protocol was immunoSEQ multiplex PCR, while the TCRdb copy is restricted to in-frame clones and leaves out a portion. The repertoire consists of more than 95,000 clones, with around three quarters occurring once and the leading ten covering around 4.5%. The specimen was PBMCs. All receptors derive from a man aged 30 to 45 in good health and CMV-seropositive.

The chain joins TRBV19 to TRBJ2-5; a weak D match, TRBD1 (5 bases). Trimming shortened V by 9 bases and J by 9 bases, and 17 bases separated the two germline ends. This CDR3 contains 12 residues. Germline CDR1 reads LNHDA; CDR2 reads SQIVND (reference sequence). CDR3 residues: CASHGVLGAQYF. CDR3 DNA sequence: TGTGCCAGCCATGGGGTTCTAGGGGCCCAGTACTTC. The full variable domain, completed using reference TRBV19 and TRBJ2-5, is DGGITQSPKYLFRKEGQNVTLSCEQNLNHDAMYWYRQDPGQGLRLIYYSQIVNDFQKGDIAEGYSVSREKKESFPLTVTSAQKNPTAFYLCASHGVLGAQYFGPGTRLLVL.

In its sample, this clone was seen a few times. This rearrangement joins TRBV14 to TRBJ1-1; maybe TRBD1 (6 bases). Trimming shortened V by 4 bases and J by 8 bases, and 17 bases separated the two germline ends. The CDR3 totals 14 residues. Germline V gene lookup returns CDR1 SGHDN and CDR2 FVKESK. CDR3 in DNA: TGTGCCAGCAGCCTCCTCCCGGGGGGCCTCGAAGCTTTCTTT. Its protein is CASSLLPGGLEAFF.

This clone was picked up a small number of times. V and J are TRBV11-3 and TRBJ1-5; tentatively, D is TRBD1 (5 bases). Germline-derived CDR1 and CDR2 are SGHNT and YENEEA. V shed 4 bases and J shed 2 bases, with 12 bases lying between them. There are 15 residues in the CDR3. The CDR3 DNA follows: TGTGCCAGCAGCTCTACAGGACCCGGCAATCAGCCCCAGCATTTT. It specifies CASSSTGPGNQPQHF.

The sample holds one count of this clone. The chain joins TRBV27 to TRBJ1-4, with a weak D call TRBD1 (6 bases). Trimming stripped 8 bases from V and 6 bases from J, with 16 bases between. The CDR3 extends over 14 amino acids. Germline CDR1 and CDR2: MNHEY and SMNVEV (reference sequence). CDR3 sequence: CASALQGFDEKLFF. In DNA, the CDR3 is TGTGCCAGCGCCTTACAGGGCTTTGATGAAAAACTGTTTTTT. Using reference TRBV27 and TRBJ1-4 for the parts outside the CDR3, the full variable domain is EAQVTQNPRYLITVTGKKLTVTCSQNMNHEYMSWYRQDPGLGLRQIYYSMNVEVTDKGDVPEGYKVSRKEKRNFPLILESPSPNQTSLYFCASALQGFDEKLFFGSGTQLSVL.

The V gene is TRBV27, the J gene TRBJ2-2; tentative D call: TRBD1 (6 bases). Germline V gene sequence: CDR1 MNHEY, CDR2 SMNVEV (reference sequence). Trimming removed 3 bases from V and 5 bases from J, with 10 bases in between. The CDR3 is 14 amino acids. This CDR3 reads CASSFIQGTGELFF. DNA for the CDR3: TGTGCCAGCAGTTTCATCCAGGGGACCGGGGAGCTGTTTTTT.

This clone has only one observation. The chain uses TRBV7-2 and TRBJ1-5, with D tentatively TRBD1 (5 bases). V gave up 0 bases and J gave up 6 bases, with 15 bases separating them. This CDR3 contains 16 residues. Germline lookup yields CDR1 SGHTA and CDR2 FQGNSA. DNA of the CDR3: TGTGCCAGCAGCTTAGCCCCGGCGGGGGTTGGTCAGCCCCAGCATTTT. Translating it yields CASSLAPAGVGQPQHF.

This clone has more than one count but fewer than ten. One junction end does not reproduce the germline sequence, and a read error may be involved. The J gene is TRBJ2-1, the V gene TRBV7-9; 9 nucleotides align to TRBD2. This CDR3 spans 17 amino acids. Germline V CDR1 and CDR2: SEHNR, FQNEAQ (reference sequence). This CDR3 is CSSSPRTSVDKRNEQFF. The CDR3 DNA is TGTTCCAGCAGCCCCAGGACTAGCGTGGATAAAAGGAATGAGCAGTTCTTC. Full variable domain (outside the CDR3, taken from reference TRBV7-9 and TRBJ2-1): DTGVSQNPRHKITKRGQNVTFRCDPISEHNRLYWYRQTLGQGPEFLTYFQNEAQLEKSRLLSDRFSAERPKGSFSTLEIQRTEQGDSAMYLCSSSPRTSVDKRNEQFFGPGTRLTVL.

CDR3 sequence (DNA): TGCAGCGTTGAACAGACTAATTCAGATACGCAGTATTTT. It yields the protein CSVEQTNSDTQYF. The V gene is TRBV29-1, the J gene TRBJ2-3; tentative D call: TRBD2 (5 bases). Trimming took off 2 bases at V and 4 bases at J, with 10 bases between the two ends. Germline CDR1 is SQVTM and CDR2 is ANQGSEA. This CDR3 comprises 13 residues.

The chain uses TRBV7-2 and TRBJ2-7; 8 bases agree with TRBD2. The CDR3 is 15 amino acids. Germline V lookup: CDR1 SGHTA, CDR2 FQGNSA. The V segment lost 1 base and the J segment 4 bases; nucleotides outside the gene matches: 6. The CDR3 sequence: CASSLVGGGRYEQYF. CDR3 coding DNA: TGTGCCAGCAGCTTAGTCGGCGGGGGGCGATACGAGCAGTACTTC.

The chain couples TRBV7-8 to TRBJ2-1; TRBD1 matches 9 bases. After removal of 5 bases from V and 3 bases from J, the junction contained 14 bases not matched to a gene. CDR3 length equals 18 residues. Germline lookup yields CDR1 SGHVS and CDR2 FQNEAQ. The CDR3 region is CASSLYFTGGGYYNEQFF. The CDR3 nucleotides are TGTGCCAGCAGCCTATATTTTACAGGGGGCGGATACTACAATGAGCAGTTCTTC.

The V call is TRBV5-1, the J call TRBJ2-7, with 8 bases aligning to TRBD2. In germline, CDR1 is SGHRS, CDR2 YFSETQ. The CDR3 runs 13 residues. After removal of 3 bases from V and 2 bases from J, the junction contained 1 base not matched to a gene. Here the CDR3 DNA reads TGCGCCAGCAGCTGGGGACTAGCCTACGAGCAGTACTTC. Amino acid sequence: CASSWGLAYEQYF.

V usage is TRBV4-2 and J usage is TRBJ2-2; 10 bases agree with TRBD2. Germline CDR1 and CDR2: LGHNA and YNFKEQ. This CDR3 region has 17 residues. J was trimmed by 1 base and V by 4 bases; bases with no gene match: 6. CDR3: CASSPVAGGLNTGELFF. The CDR3, as DNA: TGTGCCAGCAGCCCCGTAGCGGGGGGCCTGAACACCGGGGAGCTGTTTTTT.

To note about this clone: The junction departs from the called germline gene at one end, perhaps through a read error. This chain joins TRBV28 and TRBJ2-4; D remains ambiguous. Per the germline V gene, CDR1 is MDHEN and CDR2 is SYDVKM. The CDR3 totals 14 residues. As DNA, the CDR3 is TGTGCCAGCAGTTCGGTAGAAGCCAAAAACAGTCAGTACTTC. As protein: CASSSVEAKNSQYF.

The count of this clone is one. J is TRBJ1-4 and V is TRBV29-1; D is undetermined. Germline V CDR1 and CDR2: SQVTM, ANQGSEA. V lost 6 bases and J lost 2, with 10 bases in between. This CDR3 has 13 residues. CDR3 region: CSVAGGTNEKLFF. The CDR3 DNA reads TGCAGCGTCGCCGGAGGGACTAATGAAAAACTGTTTTTT.

The chain combines TRBV7-9 with TRBJ2-5; maybe TRBD2 (7 bases). Per the germline V gene, CDR1 is SEHNR and CDR2 is FQNEAQ (reference sequence). The V end lost 2 bases, the J end lost 0 bases, and 19 bases lay between the germline ends. This CDR3 contains 18 residues. The CDR3 DNA reads as TGTGCCAGCAGCTTAAAAGGGGGAGGGCAGGGGTACCAAGAGACCCAGTACTTC. Translation gives CASSLKGGGQGYQETQYF.

This clone turned up a few times. The V call is TRBV4-3, the J call TRBJ2-2, with 8 bases matching TRBD1. The CDR3 has 16 amino acids. Per germline, CDR1 LGHNA and CDR2 YSLEER. Unmatched junction bases numbered 7, after V lost 3 bases and J lost 4 bases. CDR3 amino acids: CASSQRRDRSTGELFF. In DNA, the CDR3 is TGCGCCAGCAGCCAGCGCCGGGACAGGAGCACCGGGGAGCTGTTTTTT.

This chain joins TRBV9 and TRBJ2-3; tentatively, D is TRBD1 (6 bases). The V and J ends lost 0 bases and 2 bases respectively, with 10 bases between them. The CDR3 totals 15 residues. The germline CDR1 and CDR2 sequences are SGDLS and YYNGEE. This CDR3 is CASSVGQVHTDTQYF. CDR3 nucleotides: TGTGCCAGCAGCGTAGGACAGGTCCACACAGATACGCAGTATTTT.

The chain uses TRBV4-2 and TRBJ2-1; possible D gene TRBD1, 6 bases. The germline V gene has CDR1 LGHNA and CDR2 YNFKEQ. CDR3 length: 18 residues. V lost 1 base and J 2 bases, leaving 18 bases between the germline ends. For the CDR3, the DNA is TGTGCCAGCAGCCAAGCCCCCGGGACACACATTACCTACAATGAGCAGTTCTTC. Protein product: CASSQAPGTHITYNEQFF.

V usage is TRBV7-9 and J usage is TRBJ2-5, with 9 bases identical to TRBD1. The CDR3 consists of 15 residues. Germline CDR1 reads SEHNR; CDR2 reads FQNEAQ (reference sequence). Germline trimming cut 4 bases from V and 1 base from J; bases unmatched to any gene: 4. CDR3 residues: CASSSDRGPQETQYF. The DNA for the CDR3 is TGTGCCAGCAGCTCGGACAGGGGCCCCCAAGAGACCCAGTACTTC.

The chain joins TRBV7-9 to TRBJ1-1; maybe TRBD1 (6 bases). Per the germline V gene, CDR1 is SEHNR and CDR2 is FQNEAQ (reference sequence). Trimming shortened V by 5 bases and J by 3 bases, and 16 bases separated the two germline ends. The CDR3 covers 15 residues. This CDR3 reads CASSRVWDTHTEAFF. For the CDR3, the DNA is TGTGCCAGCAGCCGTGTGTGGGACACCCACACTGAAGCTTTCTTT.

This clone occurred a few times. The chain uses TRBV9 and TRBJ2-2; possibly TRBD1 for D (5 bases). CDR1 and CDR2 from the germline V gene are SGDLS and YYNGEE. There are 14 residues in the CDR3. With 4 bases removed from V and 7 bases from J, the gap between germline ends came to 14 bases. CDR3 sequence (DNA): TGTGCCAGCAGCATATACGACAGAGGCGGGGAGCTGTTTTTT. Encoded protein: CASSIYDRGGELFF.

This chain connects TRBV28 to TRBJ2-4; D not certain. Germline CDR1 reads MDHEN; CDR2 reads SYDVKM. This CDR3 has 13 amino acids. The V end lost 5 bases, the J end lost 0 bases, and 5 bases lay between the germline ends. The CDR3 loop reads CASSLLAKNIQYF. In nucleotides, the CDR3 is TGTGCCAGCAGTCTCCTAGCCAAAAACATTCAGTACTTC.